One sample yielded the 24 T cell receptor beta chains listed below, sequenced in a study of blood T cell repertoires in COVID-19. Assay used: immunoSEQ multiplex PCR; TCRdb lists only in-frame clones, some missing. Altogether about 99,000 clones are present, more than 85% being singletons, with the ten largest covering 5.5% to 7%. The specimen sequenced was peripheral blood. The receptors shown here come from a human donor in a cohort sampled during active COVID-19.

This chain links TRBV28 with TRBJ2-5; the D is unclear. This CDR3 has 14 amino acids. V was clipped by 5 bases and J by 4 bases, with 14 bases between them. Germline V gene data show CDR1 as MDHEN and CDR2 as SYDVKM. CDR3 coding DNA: TGTGCCAGCAGTCCCTCTTTGCGAGGAGAGACCCAGTACTTC. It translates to CASSPSLRGETQYF.

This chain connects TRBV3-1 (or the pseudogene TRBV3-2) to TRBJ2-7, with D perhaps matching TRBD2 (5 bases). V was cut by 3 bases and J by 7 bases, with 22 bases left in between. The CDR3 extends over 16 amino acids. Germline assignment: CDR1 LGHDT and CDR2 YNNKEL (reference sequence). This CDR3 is CASSHGLLGAKSEQYF. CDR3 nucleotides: TGTGCCAGCAGCCACGGATTACTAGGAGCAAAGAGTGAGCAGTACTTC.

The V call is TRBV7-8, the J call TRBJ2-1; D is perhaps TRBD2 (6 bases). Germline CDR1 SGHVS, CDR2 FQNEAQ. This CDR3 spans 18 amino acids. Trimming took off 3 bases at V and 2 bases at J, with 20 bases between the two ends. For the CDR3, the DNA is TGTGCCAGCAGCTTCCAATCTTGGGCCGGAGGGGCCTACAATGAGCAGTTCTTC. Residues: CASSFQSWAGGAYNEQFF.

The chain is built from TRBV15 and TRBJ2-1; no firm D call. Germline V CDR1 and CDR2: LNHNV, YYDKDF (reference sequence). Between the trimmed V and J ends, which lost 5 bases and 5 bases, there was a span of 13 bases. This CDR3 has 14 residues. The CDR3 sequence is CATSQEIVNNEQFF. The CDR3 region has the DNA TGTGCCACCAGCCAAGAAATAGTGAACAATGAGCAGTTCTTC.

CDR3 nucleotide sequence: TGTGCCAGCACCTCCGGCTGGGGGAGGCGTGAAAAACTGTTTTTT. This sequence encodes CASTSGWGRREKLFF. The rearrangement uses TRBV28 and TRBJ1-4, with D possibly TRBD1 on 5 matching bases. This CDR3 contains 15 residues. The germline V gene encodes CDR1 MDHEN and CDR2 SYDVKM. Trimming left V 7 bases short and J 7 bases short, with 19 bases between.

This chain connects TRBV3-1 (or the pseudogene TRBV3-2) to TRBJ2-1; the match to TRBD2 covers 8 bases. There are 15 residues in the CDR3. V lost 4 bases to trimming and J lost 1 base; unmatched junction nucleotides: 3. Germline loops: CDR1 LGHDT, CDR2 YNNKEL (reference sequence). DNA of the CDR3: TGTGCCAGCAGCCCAATAGCGGGATCCTACAATGAGCAGTTCTTC. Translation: CASSPIAGSYNEQFF.

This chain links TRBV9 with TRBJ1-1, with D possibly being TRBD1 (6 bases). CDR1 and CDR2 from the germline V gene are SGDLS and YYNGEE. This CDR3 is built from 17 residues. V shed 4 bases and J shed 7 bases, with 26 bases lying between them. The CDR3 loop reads CASSPWGTSYSSGEAFF. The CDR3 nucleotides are TGTGCCAGCAGCCCCTGGGGGACATCCTACTCTTCTGGTGAAGCTTTCTTT.

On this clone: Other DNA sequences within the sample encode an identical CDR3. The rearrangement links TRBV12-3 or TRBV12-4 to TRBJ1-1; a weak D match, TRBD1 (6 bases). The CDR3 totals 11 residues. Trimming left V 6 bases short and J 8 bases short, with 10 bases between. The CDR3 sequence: CASSFGTEAFF. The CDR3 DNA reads TGTGCCAGCAGCTTCGGGACAGAAGCTTTCTTT.

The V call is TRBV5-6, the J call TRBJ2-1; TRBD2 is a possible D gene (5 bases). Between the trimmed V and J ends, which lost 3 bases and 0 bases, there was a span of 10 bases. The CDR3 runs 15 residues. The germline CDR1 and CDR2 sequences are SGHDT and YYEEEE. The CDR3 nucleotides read TGTGCCAGCAGCTATCGGGAACGCTCCTACAATGAGCAGTTCTTC. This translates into CASSYRERSYNEQFF. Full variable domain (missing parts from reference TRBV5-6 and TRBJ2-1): DAGVTQSPTHLIKTRGQQVTLRCSPKSGHDTVSWYQQALGQGPQFIFQYYEEEERQRGNFPDRFSGHQFPNYSSELNVNALLLGDSALYLCASSYRERSYNEQFFGPGTRLTVL.

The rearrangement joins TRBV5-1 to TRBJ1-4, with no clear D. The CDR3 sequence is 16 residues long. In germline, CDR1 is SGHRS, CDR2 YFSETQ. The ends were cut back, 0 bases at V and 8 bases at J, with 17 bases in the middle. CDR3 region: CASSLGESQREEKLFF. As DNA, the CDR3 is TGCGCCAGCAGCTTGGGGGAGTCCCAACGGGAAGAAAAACTGTTTTTT.

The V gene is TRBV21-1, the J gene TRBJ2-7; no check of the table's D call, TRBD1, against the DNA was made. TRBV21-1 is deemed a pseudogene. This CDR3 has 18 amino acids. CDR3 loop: CASSRDAAPGQGPYEQYF. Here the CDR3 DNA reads TGTGCCAGCAGCAGAGACGCTGCTCCGGGACAGGGCCCCTACGAGCAGTACTTC.

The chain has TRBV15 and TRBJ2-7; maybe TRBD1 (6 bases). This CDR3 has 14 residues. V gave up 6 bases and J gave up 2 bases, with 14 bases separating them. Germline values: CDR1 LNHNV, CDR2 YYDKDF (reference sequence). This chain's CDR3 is CATSRGQGPYEQYF. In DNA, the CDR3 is TGTGCCACCAGTCGTGGGCAGGGGCCCTACGAGCAGTACTTC.

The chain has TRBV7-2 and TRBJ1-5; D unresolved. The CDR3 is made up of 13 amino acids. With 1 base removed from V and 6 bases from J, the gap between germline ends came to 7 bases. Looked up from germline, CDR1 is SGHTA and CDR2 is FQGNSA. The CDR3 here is CASSLDGGQPQHF. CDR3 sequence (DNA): TGTGCCAGCAGCTTAGACGGTGGTCAGCCCCAGCATTTT.

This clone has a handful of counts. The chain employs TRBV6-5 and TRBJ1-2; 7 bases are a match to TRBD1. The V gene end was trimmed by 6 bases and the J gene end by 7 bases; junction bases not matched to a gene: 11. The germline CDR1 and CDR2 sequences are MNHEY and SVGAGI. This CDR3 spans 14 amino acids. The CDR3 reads CASRQQGRRGGYTF. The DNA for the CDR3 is TGTGCCAGCAGACAACAGGGGCGCCGTGGTGGCTACACCTTC.

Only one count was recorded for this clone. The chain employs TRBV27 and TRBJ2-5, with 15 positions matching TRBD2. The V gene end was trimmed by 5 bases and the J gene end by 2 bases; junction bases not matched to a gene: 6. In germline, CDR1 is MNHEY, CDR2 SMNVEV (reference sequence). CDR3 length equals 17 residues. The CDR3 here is CASSPLGLAGGQETQYF. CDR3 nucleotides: TGTGCCAGCAGTCCCCTTGGACTAGCGGGAGGGCAAGAGACCCAGTACTTC.

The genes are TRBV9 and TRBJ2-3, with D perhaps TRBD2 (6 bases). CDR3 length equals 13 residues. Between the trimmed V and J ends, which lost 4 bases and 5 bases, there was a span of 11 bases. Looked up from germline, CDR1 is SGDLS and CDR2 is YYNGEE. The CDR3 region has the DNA TGTGCCAGCAGCCGGGACTTTGGAGATACGCAGTATTTT. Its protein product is CASSRDFGDTQYF.

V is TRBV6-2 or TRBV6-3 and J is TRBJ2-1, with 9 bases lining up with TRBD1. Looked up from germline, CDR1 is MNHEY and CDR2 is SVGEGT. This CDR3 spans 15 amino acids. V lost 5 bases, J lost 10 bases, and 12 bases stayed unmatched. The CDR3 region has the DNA TGTGCCAGCAGTCTAACCGGGACAGGGAGAGGAGAGCAGTTCTTC. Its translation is CASSLTGTGRGEQFF.

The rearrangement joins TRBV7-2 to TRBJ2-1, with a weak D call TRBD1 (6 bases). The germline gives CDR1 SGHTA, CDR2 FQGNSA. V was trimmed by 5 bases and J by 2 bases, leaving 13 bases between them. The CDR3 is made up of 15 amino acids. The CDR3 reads CASSGSGTTYNEQFF. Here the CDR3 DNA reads TGTGCCAGCAGCGGATCCGGGACAACCTACAATGAGCAGTTCTTC. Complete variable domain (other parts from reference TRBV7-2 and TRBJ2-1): GAGVSQSPSNKVTEKGKDVELRCDPISGHTALYWYRQSLGQGLEFLIYFQGNSAPDKSGLPSDRFSAERTGGSVSTLTIQRTQQEDSAVYLCASSGSGTTYNEQFFGPGTRLTVL.

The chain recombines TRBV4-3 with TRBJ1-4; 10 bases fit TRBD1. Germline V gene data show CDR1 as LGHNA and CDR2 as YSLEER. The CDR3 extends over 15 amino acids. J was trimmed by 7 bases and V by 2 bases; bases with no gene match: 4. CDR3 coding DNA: TGCGCCAGCAGCCAAAGGGACAGGGGATTTGAAAAACTGTTTTTT. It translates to CASSQRDRGFEKLFF.

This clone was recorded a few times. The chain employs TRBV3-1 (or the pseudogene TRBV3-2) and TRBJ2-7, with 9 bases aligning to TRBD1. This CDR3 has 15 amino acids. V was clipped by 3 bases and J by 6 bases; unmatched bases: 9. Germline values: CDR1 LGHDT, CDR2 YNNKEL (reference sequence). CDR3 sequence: CASSQGLGQGREQYF. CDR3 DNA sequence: TGTGCCAGCAGCCAGGGGTTGGGACAGGGCCGCGAGCAGTACTTC.

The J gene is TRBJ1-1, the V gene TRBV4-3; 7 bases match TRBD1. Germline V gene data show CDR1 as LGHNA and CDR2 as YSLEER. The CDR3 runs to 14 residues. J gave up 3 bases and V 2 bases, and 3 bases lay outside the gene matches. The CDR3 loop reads CASSQRGQHTEAFF. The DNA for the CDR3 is TGCGCCAGCAGCCAAAGGGGACAGCACACTGAAGCTTTCTTT.

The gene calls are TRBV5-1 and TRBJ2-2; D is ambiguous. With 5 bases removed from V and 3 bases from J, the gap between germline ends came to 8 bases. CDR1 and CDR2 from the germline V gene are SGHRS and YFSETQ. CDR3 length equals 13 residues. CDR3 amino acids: CASRQVDTGELFF. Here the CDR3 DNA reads TGCGCCAGCAGACAAGTCGACACCGGGGAGCTGTTTTTT. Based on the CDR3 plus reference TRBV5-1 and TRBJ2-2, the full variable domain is KAGVTQTPRYLIKTRGQQVTLSCSPISGHRSVSWYQQTPGQGLQFLFEYFSETQRNKGNFPGRFSGRQFSNSRSEMNVSTLELGDSALYLCASRQVDTGELFFGEGSRLTVL.

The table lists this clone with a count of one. The CDR3 DNA reads TGTGCCAGCAGCCGTGGAGGAGGCGGGGTAGGCTACGAGCAGTACTTC. Its translation: CASSRGGGGVGYEQYF. The chain uses TRBV28 and TRBJ2-7; perhaps TRBD2 as D (6 bases). Germline-derived CDR1 and CDR2 are MDHEN and SYDVKM. The CDR3 length is 16 residues. V lost 6 bases and J 3 bases, leaving 21 bases between the germline ends.

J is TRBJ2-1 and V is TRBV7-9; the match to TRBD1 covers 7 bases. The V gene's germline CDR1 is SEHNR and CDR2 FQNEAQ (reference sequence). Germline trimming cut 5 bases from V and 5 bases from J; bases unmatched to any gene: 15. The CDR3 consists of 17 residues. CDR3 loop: CASSPGRTGGVDNEQFF. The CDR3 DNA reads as TGTGCCAGCAGCCCCGGAAGGACAGGTGGGGTGGACAATGAGCAGTTCTTC. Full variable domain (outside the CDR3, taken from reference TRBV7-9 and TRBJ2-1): DTGVSQNPRHKITKRGQNVTFRCDPISEHNRLYWYRQTLGQGPEFLTYFQNEAQLEKSRLLSDRFSAERPKGSFSTLEIQRTEQGDSAMYLCASSPGRTGGVDNEQFFGPGTRLTVL.